Listed here is a single TCR beta chain. Its antigen is still unknown. Per-base qualities were not stored, and no clone one base away is much larger. The record originates from a study of human versus mouse CDR3 diversity and MHC coevolution (dated by TCRdb to the late 2010s). A note on the overall study: According to reports, the immunoSEQ assay can detect one in 200,000 T cells and keeps multiplex PCR amplification bias to a minimum. Across the mouse and human samples, each sample yielded between about 5.5 x 10^6 and 1.8 x 10^7 valid reads. Human naive CD4 T cell repertoires were used as a reference for TCR selection on multiple MHC II alleles and were compared with human-TCR-locus transgenic mice carrying single MHC II. The human cohort comprised three healthy volunteer blood donors, one aged 30 to 39, one aged 40 to 50 and one aged 60 to 69 at collection. What the authors observed across the whole study: Repertoire diversity was not regarded as directly comparable between humans and mice because human T cells were selected on several MHC II alleles. On average, humans had more CDR3 deletions and insertions than mice, indicating greater exonuclease and TdT activity. Most of the three human donors showed the lowest clonal inequality scores among all compared groups. iCHAO1 estimates gave humans the largest TCR beta repertoire, around 1.5 million clonotypes, attributed likely to selection by multiple MHC II molecules.

The CDR3 contains 15 residues, cysteine and phenylalanine counted. Only CDR3 DNA is held: 45 bases, read in frame from base 1. Trimming at the junction amounts to 2 bases on V and 2 bases on J, and the germline ends lie 10 bases apart. Looking up the germline V gene yields CDR1 SNHLY and CDR2 FYNNEI. The QIAGEN blood and tissue kit was used to extract genomic DNA from sorted cells, and the DNA was quantified on a NanoDrop 1000. The immunoSEQ platform deep sequenced and quantified TCR alpha and beta chains by multiplex PCR of genomic DNA. In the original analysis: TCR sequences were annotated using IMGT gene and region definitions. Out-of-frame rearrangements were used as a proxy for the preselection repertoire and compared with in-frame clonotypes. To estimate repertoire size, the study used the iCHAO1 estimator that comes with the immunoSEQ platform. A Gini index, which is based on the Lorenz curve, was applied to in-frame amino acid clonotypes to measure clonal inequality. The intersect function of the R package tcR was used to count shared clonotypes, and the Jaccard index was used to score similarity. Principal component analysis of V, J and V-J usage frequencies was run with the R prcomp function without normalization. TCRdb mirrors the immuneACCESS table, restricted to in-frame sequences. Some clones are absent from its copies; in checked studies, under half trace to an unresolved V gene, and the reason for the others is unknown. V, J and clone size are those of that table, while D and trimming were read from the DNA. The sample includes about 77,000 clones, with around 92% observed a single time. Together, the top ten hold about 0.14% of the sample.

Naive CD4 T cells, defined as CD45RO-negative and CD62L-positive, were isolated from PBMCs by fluorescence-activated cell sorting. From each donor, 40 to 55 ml of fresh peripheral blood was taken, and Ficoll density centrifugation was then used to isolate PBMCs. All samples were sorted on a FACSAria III instrument and reached purity above 95%. The chain couples TRBV2 to TRBJ2-1, with the D gene not clear enough to name. This receptor was taken from a person aged 30-69 years in good health. Sequenced material: naive CD4+ T cells from blood. The cell subset or site label on this specimen signifies: CD45RO-negative CD62L-positive naive CD4 T cells. Read as DNA, the sequence is TGTGCCAGCAGTGAAAATAGTCTCGCCTACAATGAGCAGTTCTTC. Translated, it gives CASSENSLAYNEQFF.